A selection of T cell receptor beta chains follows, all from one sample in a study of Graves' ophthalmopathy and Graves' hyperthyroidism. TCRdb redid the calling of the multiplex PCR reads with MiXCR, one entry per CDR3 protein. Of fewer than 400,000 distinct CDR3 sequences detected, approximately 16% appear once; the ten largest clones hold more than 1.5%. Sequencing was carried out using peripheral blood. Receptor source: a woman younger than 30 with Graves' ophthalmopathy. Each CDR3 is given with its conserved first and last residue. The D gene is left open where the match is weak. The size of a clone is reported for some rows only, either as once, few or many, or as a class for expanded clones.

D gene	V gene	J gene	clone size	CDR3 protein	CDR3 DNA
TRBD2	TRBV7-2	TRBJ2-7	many	CASSSTGTSVTYEQYF	TGTGCCAGCAGCTCAACCGGGACTAGCGTAACCTACGAGCAGTACTTC
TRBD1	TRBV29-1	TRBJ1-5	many	CSVNPGTGANQPQHF	TGCAGCGTTAATCCCGGGACAGGGGCCAATCAGCCCCAGCATTTT
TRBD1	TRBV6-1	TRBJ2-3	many	CASSGTGINTQYF	TGTGCCAGCAGTGGGACAGGGATAAATACGCAGTATTTT
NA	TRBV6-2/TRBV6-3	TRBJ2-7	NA	CASSLLRDTSRYEQYF	TGTGCCAGCAGTTTACTCCGGGACACGTCTCGCTACGAGCAGTACTTC
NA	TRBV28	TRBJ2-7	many	CASGGFLESGSYEQYF	TGTGCCAGCGGCGGGTTCTTGGAGAGTGGGTCCTACGAGCAGTACTTC
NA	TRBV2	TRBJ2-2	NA	CASSELERLPGELFF	TGTGCCAGCAGTGAACTGGAGCGTCTGCCCGGGGAGCTGTTTTTT
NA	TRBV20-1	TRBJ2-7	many	CSASSGRSSYEQYF	TGCAGTGCTAGTTCTGGGAGGAGCTCCTACGAGCAGTACTTC
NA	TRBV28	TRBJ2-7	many	CASSLFSGGGEQYF	TGTGCCAGCAGTTTATTTAGCGGAGGGGGCGAGCAGTACTTC
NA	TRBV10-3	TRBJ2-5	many	CAISGGRGQTQYF	TGTGCCATCAGCGGAGGCCGGGGTCAGACCCAGTACTTC
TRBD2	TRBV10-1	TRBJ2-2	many	CASSERGLAGGTGELFF	TGCGCCAGCAGTGAGAGAGGACTAGCGGGAGGGACCGGGGAGCTGTTTTTT
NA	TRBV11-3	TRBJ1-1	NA	CASSPLRGTSEAFF	TGTGCCAGCAGCCCGTTACGGGGAACTTCTGAAGCTTTCTTT
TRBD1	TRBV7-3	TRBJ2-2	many	CASSRQGSGELFF	TGTGCCAGCAGCCGACAGGGTAGCGGGGAGCTGTTTTTT
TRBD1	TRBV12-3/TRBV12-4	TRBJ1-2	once	CASSHNPSPGGLYGYTF	TGTGCCAGCAGTCATAATCCTTCTCCAGGGGGCCTCTATGGCTACACCTTC
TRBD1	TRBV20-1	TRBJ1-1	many	CSAQGGRTYTEAFF	TGCAGTGCCCAGGGGGGACGTACGTACACTGAAGCTTTCTTT
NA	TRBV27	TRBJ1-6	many	CASSPRRGVSGSYNSPLHF	TGTGCCAGCAGTCCTAGGAGGGGGGTTTCCGGCTCCTATAATTCACCCCTCCACTTT
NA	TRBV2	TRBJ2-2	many	CASSDAVWGGSNTGELFF	TGTGCCAGCAGTGATGCGGTATGGGGGGGCTCGAACACCGGGGAGCTGTTTTTT
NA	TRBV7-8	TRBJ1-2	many	CASSLAINYGYTF	TGTGCCAGCAGCTTAGCGATTAACTATGGCTACACCTTC
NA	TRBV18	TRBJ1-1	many	CASSTMGDTEAFF	TGTGCCAGCTCAACCATGGGGGACACTGAAGCTTTCTTT
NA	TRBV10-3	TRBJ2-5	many	CATRKGEETQYF	TGTGCCACCCGGAAGGGGGAAGAGACCCAGTACTTC
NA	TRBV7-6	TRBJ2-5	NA	CASSLITDISQETQYF	TGTGCCAGCAGCTTAATAACAGATATATCCCAAGAGACCCAGTACTTC
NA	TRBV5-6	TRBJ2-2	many	CASSLGDGPTGELFF	TGTGCCAGCAGCTTGGGTGACGGACCCACCGGGGAGCTGTTTTTT
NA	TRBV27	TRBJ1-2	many	CASSLVPQGLYGYTF	TGTGCCAGCAGTTTAGTCCCCCAGGGCCTCTATGGCTACACCTTC
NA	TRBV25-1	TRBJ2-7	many	CASSDSGGPINTYEQYF	TGTGCCAGCAGTGATTCTGGGGGACCAATAAACACCTACGAGCAGTACTTC
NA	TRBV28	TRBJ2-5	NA	CASSSRTQSQYF	TGTGCCAGCAGTTCCCGGACCCAGTCACAGTACTTC
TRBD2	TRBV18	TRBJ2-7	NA	CASSPRLAGLIYEQYF	TGTGCCAGCTCACCCCGACTAGCGGGACTAATCTACGAGCAGTACTTC
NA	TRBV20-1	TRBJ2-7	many	CSARKLARYEQYF	TGCAGTGCTAGGAAACTAGCCCGATACGAGCAGTACTTC
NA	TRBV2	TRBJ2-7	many	CASSADWTEWRSEQYF	TGTGCCAGCAGCGCTGACTGGACTGAATGGAGGAGCGAGCAGTACTTC
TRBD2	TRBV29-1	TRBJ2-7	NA	CSVRLAGGPGQYF	TGCAGCGTTCGACTAGCGGGAGGGCCTGGGCAGTACTTC
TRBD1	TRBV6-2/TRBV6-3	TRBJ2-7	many	CASSRQGGRSEQYF	TGTGCCAGCAGCCGACAGGGGGGCCGTTCCGAGCAGTACTTC
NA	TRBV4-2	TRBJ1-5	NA	CASSQEDSIFNQPQHF	TGTGCCAGCAGCCAAGAGGACAGTATCTTCAATCAGCCCCAGCATTTT
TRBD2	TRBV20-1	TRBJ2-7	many	CSARGTSEGEQYF	TGCAGTGCTCGGGGGACTAGCGAAGGGGAGCAGTACTTC
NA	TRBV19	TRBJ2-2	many	CATLIRTGELFF	TGTGCCACCCTCATTCGCACCGGGGAGCTGTTTTTT
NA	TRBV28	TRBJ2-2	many	CASTTEGQLNTGELFF	TGTGCCAGCACCACGGAGGGCCAGTTGAACACCGGGGAGCTGTTTTTT
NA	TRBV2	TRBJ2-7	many	CASSEASPGSGEQYF	TGTGCCAGCAGTGAAGCGTCCCCAGGTTCAGGCGAGCAGTACTTC
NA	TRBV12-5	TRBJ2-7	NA	CASGLRGGLEQYF	TGTGCTAGTGGTTTAAGGGGGGGTCTCGAGCAGTACTTC
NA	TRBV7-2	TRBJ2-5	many	CASSVGGVAETQYF	TGTGCCAGCAGCGTTGGCGGGGTTGCAGAGACCCAGTACTTC
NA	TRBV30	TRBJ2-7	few	CAWSVQLIPYEQYF	TGTGCCTGGAGTGTACAGTTGATCCCCTACGAGCAGTACTTC